A selection of T cell receptor beta chains follows, all from one sample in a study of shared clonotypes between healthy human individuals. TCRdb's table, derived via immunoSEQ multiplex PCR, lists solely in-frame clones and lacks some. The repertoire consists of about half a million clones, with 78% occurring once and the leading ten covering approximately 12%. The sample taken for sequencing was PBMCs. The receptors here all came from a woman between 35 and 50 years old in good health. Some clones in this sample may be carry-over from other donors' samples. Both conserved end residues are part of each CDR3. D genes are given only for firm matches. Size values are once, few and many counts, or a class for expanded clones, and some rows have none.

d_call: NA
clone_size: NA
j_call: TRBJ2-7
v_call: TRBV16
cdr3_aa: CASSQGGSTYEQYF
cdr3_nt: TGTGCCAGCAGCCAAGGCGGCTCGACCTACGAGCAGTACTTC

d_call: TRBD2
clone_size: NA
j_call: TRBJ2-1
v_call: TRBV10-2
cdr3_aa: CASSEGTSSYNEQFF
cdr3_nt: TGCGCCAGCAGTGAGGGGACTAGCAGTTACAATGAGCAGTTCTTC

d_call: NA
clone_size: NA
j_call: TRBJ2-7
v_call: TRBV7-9
cdr3_aa: CASSQLGYEQYF
cdr3_nt: TGTGCCAGCAGCCAGTTGGGCTACGAGCAGTACTTC

d_call: NA
clone_size: NA
j_call: TRBJ1-6
v_call: TRBV4-2
cdr3_aa: CASSQAGQGRSPLHF
cdr3_nt: TGTGCCAGCAGCCAAGCAGGGCAGGGGAGGTCACCCCTCCACTTT

d_call: TRBD1
clone_size: NA
j_call: TRBJ2-2
v_call: TRBV5-8
cdr3_aa: CASSKGQGYTGELFF
cdr3_nt: TGTGCCAGCAGCAAAGGACAGGGGTACACCGGGGAGCTGTTTTTT

d_call: TRBD2
clone_size: few
j_call: TRBJ2-3
v_call: TRBV28
cdr3_aa: CASSHLVQAGHTDTQYF
cdr3_nt: TGTGCCAGCAGTCACCTAGTACAAGCGGGGCACACAGATACGCAGTATTTT

d_call: NA
clone_size: NA
j_call: TRBJ2-7
v_call: TRBV5-4
cdr3_aa: CASSLGGAPVHYEQYF
cdr3_nt: TGTGCCAGCAGCTTAGGAGGGGCCCCCGTTCACTACGAGCAGTACTTC

d_call: NA
clone_size: NA
j_call: TRBJ2-7
v_call: TRBV2
cdr3_aa: CASSEGQAPYEQYF
cdr3_nt: TGTGCCAGCAGTGAGGGTCAGGCCCCCTACGAGCAGTACTTC

d_call: NA
clone_size: NA
j_call: TRBJ2-2
v_call: TRBV19
cdr3_aa: CASSIGLGTGELFF
cdr3_nt: TGTGCCAGTAGTATCGGACTCGGCACCGGGGAGCTGTTTTTT

d_call: NA
clone_size: NA
j_call: TRBJ2-3
v_call: TRBV7-2
cdr3_aa: CASSPTGTDTQYF
cdr3_nt: TGTGCCAGCAGCCCTACAGGCACAGATACGCAGTATTTT

d_call: NA
clone_size: NA
j_call: TRBJ1-3
v_call: TRBV30
cdr3_aa: CAWTGTGNTIYF
cdr3_nt: TGTGCCTGGACGGGGACTGGAAACACCATATATTTT

d_call: NA
clone_size: NA
j_call: TRBJ2-3
v_call: TRBV27
cdr3_aa: CASTHVQGRDTQYF
cdr3_nt: TGTGCCAGCACCCACGTGCAGGGGCGAGATACGCAGTATTTT

d_call: NA
clone_size: NA
j_call: TRBJ2-2
v_call: TRBV9
cdr3_aa: CASSERSVGELFF
cdr3_nt: TGTGCCAGCAGCGAAAGGAGTGTCGGGGAGCTGTTTTTT

d_call: NA
clone_size: NA
j_call: TRBJ2-1
v_call: TRBV29-1
cdr3_aa: CSAPLGGTYNEQFF
cdr3_nt: TGCAGCGCCCCCTTGGGCGGAACATACAATGAGCAGTTCTTC

d_call: TRBD2
clone_size: NA
j_call: TRBJ2-7
v_call: TRBV6-6
cdr3_aa: CASRISGRPYEQYF
cdr3_nt: TGTGCCAGCAGGATTAGCGGGAGGCCCTACGAGCAGTACTTC

d_call: TRBD1
clone_size: NA
j_call: TRBJ2-1
v_call: TRBV29-1
cdr3_aa: CSVTGQGLNEQFF
cdr3_nt: TGCAGCGTCACGGGACAGGGTCTCAATGAGCAGTTCTTC

d_call: TRBD1
clone_size: NA
j_call: TRBJ1-1
v_call: TRBV19
cdr3_aa: CASSTFRTGGFSEAFF
cdr3_nt: TGTGCCAGTAGTACATTTCGGACAGGGGGCTTTTCTGAAGCTTTCTTT

d_call: TRBD1
clone_size: many
j_call: TRBJ1-2
v_call: TRBV27
cdr3_aa: CASSTRDRGDYGYTF
cdr3_nt: TGTGCCAGCAGTACGCGGGACAGGGGAGACTATGGCTACACCTTC

d_call: NA
clone_size: NA
j_call: TRBJ2-7
v_call: TRBV6-1
cdr3_aa: CASDFMDEQYF
cdr3_nt: TGTGCCAGCGACTTTATGGACGAGCAGTACTTC

d_call: NA
clone_size: NA
j_call: TRBJ1-2
v_call: TRBV30
cdr3_aa: CAWSVEENYGYTF
cdr3_nt: TGTGCCTGGAGTGTAGAGGAAAACTATGGCTACACCTTC

d_call: TRBD1
clone_size: NA
j_call: TRBJ2-7
v_call: TRBV10-3
cdr3_aa: CAISEGQGANEQYF
cdr3_nt: TGTGCCATCAGTGAGGGACAGGGGGCTAACGAGCAGTACTTC

d_call: NA
clone_size: NA
j_call: TRBJ2-1
v_call: TRBV7-6
cdr3_aa: CASSPQIWGEQFF
cdr3_nt: TGTGCCAGCAGCCCTCAAATTTGGGGTGAGCAGTTCTTC

d_call: NA
clone_size: NA
j_call: TRBJ1-5
v_call: TRBV19
cdr3_aa: CASSMGGQGGQPQHF
cdr3_nt: TGTGCCAGTAGTATGGGTGGGCAGGGCGGTCAGCCCCAGCATTTT

d_call: TRBD1
clone_size: NA
j_call: TRBJ2-1
v_call: TRBV10-2
cdr3_aa: CASSRDRGLVYEQFF
cdr3_nt: TGTGCCAGCAGTCGAGACAGGGGGCTCGTCTATGAGCAGTTCTTC

d_call: TRBD2
clone_size: NA
j_call: TRBJ2-1
v_call: TRBV7-6
cdr3_aa: CASSLASGGSANEQFF
cdr3_nt: TGTGCCAGCAGCTTAGCGTCGGGCGGGAGCGCGAATGAGCAGTTCTTC

d_call: NA
clone_size: NA
j_call: TRBJ2-1
v_call: TRBV11-3
cdr3_aa: CASSLGRNNEQFF
cdr3_nt: TGTGCCAGCAGCTTAGGCAGAAACAATGAGCAGTTCTTC

d_call: NA
clone_size: NA
j_call: TRBJ1-2
v_call: TRBV5-4
cdr3_aa: CASSLSRAFQGYTF
cdr3_nt: TGTGCCAGCAGCTTGTCACGGGCCTTCCAAGGCTACACCTTC

d_call: NA
clone_size: NA
j_call: TRBJ1-3
v_call: TRBV21-1
cdr3_aa: CASSKRDGTVHLSGNTIYF
cdr3_nt: TGTGCCAGCAGCAAAAGGGACGGGACAGTCCACCTCTCTGGAAACACCATATATTTT

d_call: NA
clone_size: few
j_call: TRBJ2-7
v_call: TRBV5-1
cdr3_aa: CASSPVAGVTYEQYF
cdr3_nt: TGCGCCAGCAGCCCCGTGGCAGGGGTAACCTACGAGCAGTACTTC

d_call: TRBD2
clone_size: NA
j_call: TRBJ2-2
v_call: TRBV7-9
cdr3_aa: CASSLELAGVFGELFF
cdr3_nt: TGTGCCAGCAGCTTGGAACTAGCGGGAGTATTTGGGGAGCTGTTTTTT

d_call: NA
clone_size: NA
j_call: TRBJ2-2
v_call: TRBV11-2
cdr3_aa: CASSLEGITGELFF
cdr3_nt: TGTGCCAGCAGCTTAGAGGGGATCACCGGGGAGCTGTTTTTT

d_call: NA
clone_size: NA
j_call: TRBJ2-1
v_call: TRBV5-1
cdr3_aa: CASSLDERAPPFF
cdr3_nt: TGCGCCAGCAGCTTGGACGAGCGGGCACCACCTTTCTTC

d_call: NA
clone_size: NA
j_call: TRBJ2-3
v_call: TRBV5-4
cdr3_aa: CASSLGGLMTDTQYF
cdr3_nt: TGTGCCAGCAGCTTGGGGGGGCTTATGACAGATACGCAGTATTTT

d_call: NA
clone_size: NA
j_call: TRBJ2-5
v_call: TRBV2
cdr3_aa: CASSPIPETQYF
cdr3_nt: TGTGCCAGCAGTCCCATCCCAGAGACCCAGTACTTC

d_call: NA
clone_size: NA
j_call: TRBJ2-5
v_call: TRBV11-1
cdr3_aa: CASSSPRVQETQYF
cdr3_nt: TGTGCCAGCAGCTCCCCCCGGGTCCAAGAGACCCAGTACTTC

d_call: NA
clone_size: NA
j_call: TRBJ2-7
v_call: TRBV5-6
cdr3_aa: CASSPRRSSYEQYF
cdr3_nt: TGTGCCAGCAGCCCAAGGCGAAGCTCCTACGAGCAGTACTTC

d_call: NA
clone_size: NA
j_call: TRBJ1-4
v_call: TRBV19
cdr3_aa: CASSPRHIPF
cdr3_nt: TGTGCCAGTAGTCCCCGACACATTCCTTTT

d_call: NA
clone_size: NA
j_call: TRBJ2-1
v_call: TRBV6-4
cdr3_aa: CASSPQRAGNNEQFF
cdr3_nt: TGTGCCAGCAGTCCCCAAAGAGCGGGCAACAATGAGCAGTTCTTC

d_call: NA
clone_size: many
j_call: TRBJ1-5
v_call: TRBV5-8
cdr3_aa: CASSLRAGDSNQPQHF
cdr3_nt: TGTGCCAGCAGCTTGCGTGCGGGGGATAGCAATCAGCCCCAGCATTTT

d_call: NA
clone_size: NA
j_call: TRBJ2-7
v_call: TRBV11-2
cdr3_aa: CASSSTLGTGTQSYEQYF
cdr3_nt: TGTGCCAGCAGCTCAACTCTTGGGACCGGGACACAATCCTACGAGCAGTACTTC

d_call: TRBD1
clone_size: NA
j_call: TRBJ1-1
v_call: TRBV6-5
cdr3_aa: CASSRTGGGTEAFF
cdr3_nt: TGTGCCAGCAGCAGGACAGGGGGCGGCACTGAAGCTTTCTTT

d_call: TRBD2
clone_size: NA
j_call: TRBJ2-1
v_call: TRBV7-8
cdr3_aa: CASSLAQTSGRYNEQFF
cdr3_nt: TGTGCCAGCAGCTTAGCTCAAACTAGCGGGAGATACAATGAGCAGTTCTTC

d_call: NA
clone_size: once
j_call: TRBJ1-4
v_call: TRBV28
cdr3_aa: CASSFRGEKLFF
cdr3_nt: TGTGCCAGCAGTTTCCGGGGTGAAAAACTGTTTTTT

d_call: NA
clone_size: many
j_call: TRBJ2-4
v_call: TRBV15
cdr3_aa: CATSRALPIVIDRSVAKNIQYF
cdr3_nt: TGTGCCACCAGCAGAGCACTTCCGATTGTGATCGACCGGAGTGTAGCCAAAAACATTCAGTACTTC

d_call: NA
clone_size: NA
j_call: TRBJ2-2
v_call: TRBV5-1
cdr3_aa: CASSSQGTSANTGELFF
cdr3_nt: TGCGCCAGCAGCTCCCAAGGGACATCGGCGAACACCGGGGAGCTGTTTTTT

d_call: NA
clone_size: once
j_call: TRBJ2-7
v_call: TRBV10-3
cdr3_aa: CAISERSEQYF
cdr3_nt: TGTGCCATCAGTGAAAGGTCCGAGCAGTACTTC

d_call: TRBD2
clone_size: many
j_call: TRBJ2-2
v_call: TRBV7-8
cdr3_aa: CASSFAGDTGELFF
cdr3_nt: TGTGCCAGCAGCTTCGCGGGGGACACCGGGGAGCTGTTTTTT